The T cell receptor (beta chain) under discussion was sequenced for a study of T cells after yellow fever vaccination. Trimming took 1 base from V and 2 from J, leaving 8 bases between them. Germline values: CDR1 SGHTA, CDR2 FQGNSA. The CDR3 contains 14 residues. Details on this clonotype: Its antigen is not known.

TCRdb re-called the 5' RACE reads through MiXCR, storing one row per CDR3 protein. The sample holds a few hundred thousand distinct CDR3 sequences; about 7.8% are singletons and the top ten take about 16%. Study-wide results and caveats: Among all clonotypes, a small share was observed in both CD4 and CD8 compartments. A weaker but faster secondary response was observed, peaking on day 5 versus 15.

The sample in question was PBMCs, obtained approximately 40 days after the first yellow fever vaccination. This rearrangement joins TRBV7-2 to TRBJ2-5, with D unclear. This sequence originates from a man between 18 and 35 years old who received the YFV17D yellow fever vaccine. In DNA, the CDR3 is TGTGCCAGCAGCTTAGGTTATGAGCAAGAGACCCAGTACTTC. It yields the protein CASSLGYEQETQYF.